This TCR beta chain was recorded in a study of blood T cell repertoires in COVID-19. Overall study: Samples taken during acute and convalescent COVID-19 were collected in the United States, Italy and Spain.

Authors' methods: Estimated nucleated cell counts came from reference gene primer amplification. Some clones are missing from TCRdb's copy, which holds only in-frame ones; the method was immunoSEQ multiplex PCR. The V and J calls and clone size come from that table; D and trimming were worked out from the DNA. The table has 200,000 to 250,000 clones, 75% to 85% seen once. CDR3 length: 14 amino acids. Germline assignment: CDR1 LGHDT and CDR2 YNNKEL (reference sequence). The V end lost 4 bases, the J end lost 1 base, and 7 bases lay between the germline ends. The sequenced material came from peripheral blood. This chain joins TRBV3-1 (or the pseudogene TRBV3-2) and TRBJ2-2; D possibly corresponds to TRBD1 (5 bases). The TCR sequence derives from a woman aged 50 to 65 with acute or convalescent COVID-19. The CDR3 DNA reads TGTGCCAGCAGCCTCACAGGGAACACCGGGGAGCTGTTTTTT. As protein: CASSLTGNTGELFF.